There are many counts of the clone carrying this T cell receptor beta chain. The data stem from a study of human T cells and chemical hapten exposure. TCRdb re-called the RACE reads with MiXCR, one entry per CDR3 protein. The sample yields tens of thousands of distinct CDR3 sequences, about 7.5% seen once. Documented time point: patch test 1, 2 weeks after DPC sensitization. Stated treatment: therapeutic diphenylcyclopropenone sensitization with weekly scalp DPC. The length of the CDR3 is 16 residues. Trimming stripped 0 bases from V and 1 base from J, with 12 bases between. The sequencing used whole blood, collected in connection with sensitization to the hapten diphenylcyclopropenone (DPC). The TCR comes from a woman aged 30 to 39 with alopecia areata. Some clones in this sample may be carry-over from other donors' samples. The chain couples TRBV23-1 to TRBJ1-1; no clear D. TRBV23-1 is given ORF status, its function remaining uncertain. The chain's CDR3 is CASSQSVEGSNTEAFF. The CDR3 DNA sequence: TGCGCCAGCAGTCAATCGGTGGAGGGATCGAACACTGAAGCTTTCTTT.